This is a list of T cell receptor beta chains from one sample in a study of Ad26.COV2.S vaccination and SARS-CoV-2 variants. Profiled with immunoSEQ multiplex PCR; TCRdb holds only in-frame clones, not every one. The profile shows 200,000 to 300,000 clones, around 88% of them singletons. The sample here was peripheral blood, taken in a trial of Ad26.COV2.S vaccine versus placebo. These receptors all come from a person aged 18-60 years who received the Ad26.COV2.S COVID-19 vaccine or a placebo. Both conserved end residues are part of each CDR3. Each record gives: CDR3 length, V gene, D gene, J gene, clone size, CDR3 protein, CDR3 DNA. D genes are given only for firm matches. The listing skips clone size in some rows; elsewhere it reads once, few, many or a size class.

>15|TRBV21-1|-|TRBJ1-5|-
CASSKRAGTGGPQHF
TGTGCTAGCAGCAAAAGGGCAGGGACGGGTGGGCCCCAGCATTTT
>14|TRBV19|-|TRBJ1-2|-
CASSIMGSNYGYTF
TGTGCCAGTAGTATCATGGGGTCTAACTATGGCTACACCTTC
>13|TRBV14|TRBD1|TRBJ1-1|-
CASSQDWQGATFF
TGTGCCAGCAGCCAAGATTGGCAGGGGGCGACTTTCTTT
>15|TRBV18|-|TRBJ2-5|-
CASSPPGGGRGTQYF
TGTGCCAGCTCACCACCTGGGGGCGGTCGAGGGACCCAGTACTTC
>16|TRBV7-9|-|TRBJ1-2|-
CASSSTHRGLLYGYTF
TGTGCCAGCAGCTCCACTCACCGGGGCCTACTCTATGGCTACACCTTC
>15|TRBV15|-|TRBJ2-1|-
CATSRDLNSYNEQFF
TGTGCCACCAGCAGGGACCTTAACTCCTACAATGAGCAGTTCTTC
>15|TRBV6-1|-|TRBJ1-3|-
CASSEAGNSGNTIYF
TGTGCCAGCAGTGAAGCAGGCAACTCTGGAAACACCATATATTTT
>13|TRBV10-3|-|TRBJ2-2|-
CAISPDATGELFF
TGTGCCATCAGTCCGGACGCCACCGGGGAGCTGTTTTTT
>15|TRBV18|TRBD1|TRBJ1-1|-
CASSPGQGVNTEAFF
TGTGCCAGCTCCCCGGGACAGGGGGTGAACACTGAAGCTTTCTTT
>13|TRBV18|-|TRBJ1-2|few
CASSPDQRDGYTF
TGTGCCAGCTCACCAGACCAGCGGGATGGCTACACCTTC
>13|TRBV5-1|-|TRBJ1-2|-
CASSSTGLNGYTF
TGTGCCAGCAGCTCTACAGGGTTGAATGGCTACACCTTC
>10|TRBV11-3|-|TRBJ1-2|-
CASSLRGYTF
TGTGCCAGCAGCCTTAGAGGCTACACCTTC
>21|TRBV7-7|TRBD2|TRBJ2-1|-
CASSPLTPGTSGISEGNEQFF
TGTGCTAGCAGCCCCTTGACCCCCGGGACTAGCGGGATATCGGAAGGGAATGAGCAGTTCTTC
>19|TRBV21-1|-|TRBJ1-1|-
CASSKALENLTGLNTEAFF
TGTGCCAGCAGCAAAGCGCTTGAAAACCTGACAGGGTTGAACACTGAAGCTTTCTTT
>16|TRBV19|TRBD1|TRBJ1-1|-
CASRAAGQGSNTEAFF
TGTGCCAGTAGAGCTGCGGGACAGGGGTCAAACACTGAAGCTTTCTTT
>16|TRBV12-5|-|TRBJ2-7|-
CASGFRLTGMSYEQYF
TGTGCTAGTGGTTTCCGTTTGACGGGGATGTCCTACGAGCAGTACTTC
>14|TRBV9|TRBD1|TRBJ2-1|-
CASSAYGTGREQFF
TGTGCCAGCAGCGCATACGGGACAGGGCGTGAGCAGTTCTTC
>14|TRBV6-4|-|TRBJ2-3|-
CASRRDSGTDTQYF
TGTGCCAGCAGGAGGGACTCGGGCACAGATACGCAGTATTTT
>15|TRBV4-3|TRBD1|TRBJ2-3|-
CASSPGQGVTDTQYF
TGCGCCAGCAGCCCGGGACAGGGAGTGACAGATACGCAGTATTTT
>14|TRBV7-2|TRBD1|TRBJ1-1|-
CASSPRQGNTEAFF
TGTGCCAGCAGCCCCCGACAGGGGAACACTGAAGCTTTCTTT
>13|TRBV11-2|-|TRBJ2-4|few
CASSWTLADIQYF
TGTGCCAGCAGCTGGACATTGGCGGACATTCAGTACTTC
>13|TRBV6-5|TRBD1|TRBJ1-1|-
CASSLDRVTQAFF
TGTGCCAGCAGCCTGGACAGGGTGACCCAAGCTTTCTTT
>13|TRBV5-6|TRBD2|TRBJ2-7|once
CASSLFGLAEQYF
TGTGCCAGCAGCTTGTTTGGACTAGCGGAGCAGTACTTC
>16|TRBV9|-|TRBJ1-1|-
CASSPRRVGPNTEAFF
TGTGCCAGCAGCCCCCGTAGGGTAGGCCCGAACACTGAAGCTTTCTTT
>15|TRBV6-5|TRBD1|TRBJ1-1|-
CASSNRQGIYTEAFF
TGTGCCAGCTCCAACCGACAGGGAATTTACACTGAAGCTTTCTTT